Presented here are 30 T cell receptor beta chains from one specimen sequenced in a study of blood T cell repertoires in COVID-19. The table came from immunoSEQ multiplex PCR; TCRdb's copy has only in-frame clones and leaves some out. Among around 170,000 clones listed, about 85% were seen once. Material for sequencing was peripheral blood. These receptors all come from a woman in her thirties with active or convalescent COVID-19.

The rearrangement joins TRBV11-2 to TRBJ1-1, with a weak D call TRBD1 (6 bases). V was pared by 2 bases and J by 8 bases, with 12 bases between. This CDR3 has 13 amino acids. Germline-derived CDR1 and CDR2 are SGHAT and FQNNGV. The CDR3 sequence: CASSLLRQGEAFF. DNA of the CDR3: TGTGCCAGCAGCTTACTACGGCAGGGGGAAGCTTTCTTT.

This chain connects TRBV15 to TRBJ1-2, with D possibly matching TRBD1 (6 bases). This CDR3 contains 17 residues. Germline V gene lookup returns CDR1 LNHNV and CDR2 YYDKDF (reference sequence). Trimming cost V 0 bases and J 4 bases, with 18 bases left between them. The DNA of the CDR3 is TGTGCCACCAGCAGAGACCGCCTCGAGGGGGATCCCTATGGCTACACCTTC. Translated, it gives CATSRDRLEGDPYGYTF.

CDR3 protein: CASSGLRSTDTQYF. DNA of the CDR3: TGTGCCAGCAGTGGACTACGAAGCACAGATACGCAGTATTTT. V and J are TRBV11-2 and TRBJ2-3; perhaps TRBD2 as D (6 bases). V shed 6 bases and J shed 0 bases, with 10 bases lying between them. The CDR3 consists of 14 residues. In germline, CDR1 is SGHAT, CDR2 FQNNGV.

This clone is a singleton in its sample. The chain joins TRBV7-2 to TRBJ1-1, with 7 bases matching TRBD1. V shed 4 bases, J shed 8 bases, and the junction held 7 bases outside the gene matches. The CDR3 extends over 13 amino acids. Germline V gene data show CDR1 as SGHTA and CDR2 as FQGNSA. The CDR3 reads CASSSRMTGEAFF. CDR3 in DNA: TGTGCCAGCAGCTCCAGGATGACAGGGGAAGCTTTCTTT.

CDR3 DNA: TGCAGCGTTGAGGGCTTGAGACAGTCGGGCCTACCTTTCTTT. Its protein is CSVEGLRQSGLPFF. The rearrangement joins TRBV29-1 to TRBJ1-1; perhaps TRBD1 as D (5 bases). The CDR3 totals 14 residues. CDR1 is SQVTM, CDR2 ANQGSEA, per germline. Deletions cut 3 bases from V and 12 bases from J, with 23 bases between.

This clone was found once. The V and J genes are TRBV5-1 and TRBJ1-2; perhaps TRBD1 as D (5 bases). CDR3 length: 13 amino acids. Per germline, CDR1 SGHRS and CDR2 YFSETQ. Trimming stripped 4 bases from V and 8 bases from J, with 15 bases between. This CDR3 is CASSVFGDSGYTF. CDR3 in DNA: TGCGCCAGCAGCGTGTTCGGGGACTCCGGCTACACCTTC.

The CDR3 sequence is CASSSGTDTQYF. In nucleotides, the CDR3 is TGCGCCAGCAGCTCCGGCACAGATACGCAGTATTTT. J is TRBJ2-3 and V is TRBV5-1; D not certain. V was clipped by 3 bases and J by 1 base, with 3 bases between them. The CDR3 sequence is 12 residues long. The germline gives CDR1 SGHRS, CDR2 YFSETQ.

The chain has TRBV4-1 and TRBJ1-4, with 8 bases aligning to TRBD1. Germline V CDR1 and CDR2: MGHRA, YSYEKL. V trimming: 0 bases; J trimming: 5 bases; junction bases outside the gene matches: 11. The CDR3 spans 18 residues. The CDR3 is CASSQDLSRQGKNEKLFF. The CDR3 DNA follows: TGCGCCAGCAGCCAAGATCTAAGCCGACAGGGGAAAAATGAAAAACTGTTTTTT.

This clone was recorded once. This chain links TRBV7-9 with TRBJ2-1; a possible D gene is TRBD1 (6 bases). Germline V CDR1 and CDR2: SEHNR, FQNEAQ (reference sequence). The CDR3 has 16 residues. Trimming took 5 bases from V and 4 from J, leaving 18 bases between them. CDR3 residues: CASSPIGGARYNEQFF. In nucleotides, the CDR3 is TGTGCCAGCAGCCCCATTGGGGGCGCGAGGTACAATGAGCAGTTCTTC.

The chain combines TRBV7-2 with TRBJ1-2, with D tentatively TRBD1 (5 bases). V lost 5 bases and J 2 bases, leaving 9 bases between the germline ends. The CDR3 is 13 residues long. The germline V gene encodes CDR1 SGHTA and CDR2 FQGNSA. CDR3 DNA: TGTGCCAGCAGCCTGGACAAGAACTATGGCTACACCTTC. It specifies CASSLDKNYGYTF.

The chain combines TRBV18 with TRBJ2-3; 12 nucleotides match TRBD2. The CDR3 loop spans 18 amino acids. V lost 4 bases to trimming and J lost 10 bases; unmatched junction nucleotides: 18. Germline CDR1 KGHSH, CDR2 LQKENI. As DNA, the CDR3 is TGTGCCAGCTCACTGGGGACAGCACTAGCGGGAGGACCTCAGGCGCAGTATTTT. Translating gives CASSLGTALAGGPQAQYF.

This chain connects TRBV6-5 to TRBJ2-6; D is possibly TRBD1 (6 bases). V lost 2 bases, J lost 2 bases, and 7 bases lay in between. Germline CDR1 MNHEY, CDR2 SVGAGI. The length of the CDR3 is 15 residues. CDR3 amino acids: CASSYRGTGANVLTF. The CDR3 nucleotides read TGTGCCAGCAGTTACAGGGGGACTGGGGCCAACGTCCTGACTTTC.

In its sample, this clone was seen once. The J gene is TRBJ1-1, the V gene TRBV27, with D perhaps matching TRBD1 (6 bases). Germline CDR1 MNHEY, CDR2 SMNVEV (reference sequence). There are 16 residues in the CDR3. Trimming removed 3 bases from V and 0 bases from J, with 14 bases in between. The CDR3 bases are TGTGCCAGCAGTTTTATCGAAGGACAGATGAACACTGAAGCTTTCTTT. This gives the protein CASSFIEGQMNTEAFF.

V and J are TRBV9 and TRBJ2-1; a weak D match, TRBD1 (6 bases). The CDR3 runs to 15 residues. V was cut by 0 bases and J by 11 bases, with 18 bases left in between. Germline CDR1 SGDLS, CDR2 YYNGEE. The CDR3 protein is CASSVAAGDYNQQFF. In nucleotides, the CDR3 is TGTGCCAGCAGCGTAGCAGCAGGGGATTATAATCAGCAGTTCTTC.

The V call is TRBV18, the J call TRBJ1-5, with D possibly matching TRBD1 (5 bases). V was clipped by 3 bases and J by 7 bases, with 19 bases between them. Germline CDR1 reads KGHSH; CDR2 reads LQKENI. The CDR3 totals 16 residues. Here the CDR3 reads CASSPGGELVPQPQHF. The CDR3 nucleotides are TGTGCCAGCTCACCCGGGGGAGAACTGGTCCCCCAGCCCCAGCATTTT.

The V gene is TRBV27, the J gene TRBJ1-1, with D possibly matching TRBD1 (5 bases). The CDR3 spans 14 residues. Trimming shortened V by 0 bases and J by 5 bases, and 10 bases separated the two germline ends. CDR1 is MNHEY, CDR2 SMNVEV, per germline (reference sequence). As DNA, the CDR3 is TGTGCCAGCAGTTTATCAGGGGTGGGTACTGAAGCTTTCTTT. It yields the protein CASSLSGVGTEAFF.

The chain joins TRBV6-5 to TRBJ1-2; TRBD1 aligns across 7 bases. V gave up 8 bases and J gave up 4 bases; unmatched junction bases: 7. CDR1 is MNHEY and CDR2 is SVGAGI in the germline V gene. There are 13 residues in the CDR3. The chain's CDR3 is CASVGTEPYGYTF. The CDR3 DNA follows: TGTGCCAGCGTGGGGACAGAGCCCTATGGCTACACCTTC.

The chain employs TRBV7-9 and TRBJ2-1, with 12 bases fitting TRBD2. Germline V gene data show CDR1 as SEHNR and CDR2 as FQNEAQ (reference sequence). This CDR3 region has 14 residues. The ends lost 8 bases at V and 7 bases at J; junction bases unmatched: 6. CDR3 nucleotide sequence: TGTGCCAGCTCGACTAGCGGGAGTGCGAATGAGCAGTTCTTC. Translated: CASSTSGSANEQFF.

This clone was picked up a small number of times. J is TRBJ1-4 and V is TRBV24-1; 8 positions match TRBD1. With V trimmed by 3 bases and J by 13 bases, 3 bases remained unmatched. The CDR3 spans 12 residues. The germline CDR1 and CDR2 sequences are KGHDR and SFDVKD. Here the CDR3 DNA reads TGTGCCACCAGTGATGACAGGGGAGGACTGTTTTTT. Translation gives CATSDDRGGLFF.

CDR3: CASRLAGDRYEQYF. The CDR3, as DNA: TGTGCCAGCAGACTAGCGGGAGATCGCTACGAGCAGTACTTC. V is TRBV28 and J is TRBJ2-7, with 11 bases that match TRBD2. Germline V gene data show CDR1 as MDHEN and CDR2 as SYDVKM. V shed 6 bases, J shed 3 bases, and the junction held 4 bases outside the gene matches. This CDR3 region has 14 residues.

This clone was detected a few times. CDR3 nucleotides: TGTGCCAGCAGGACTCCCTCCTACGAGCAGTACTTC. The encoded protein is CASRTPSYEQYF. The chain couples TRBV2 to TRBJ2-7; no reliable D call. CDR1 is SNHLY and CDR2 is FYNNEI in the germline V gene. The ends were cut back, 6 bases at V and 0 bases at J, with 6 bases in the middle. The CDR3 sequence is 12 residues long.

This clone was counted a single time. The chain couples TRBV2 to TRBJ2-7; 13 nucleotides agree with TRBD2. The CDR3 spans 15 residues. In germline, CDR1 is SNHLY, CDR2 FYNNEI. V gave up 2 bases and J gave up 6 bases; unmatched junction bases: 4. The CDR3 region has the DNA TGTGCCAGCAGTGAAATCGGGACTAGCGGGACCGAGCAGTACTTC. Residues: CASSEIGTSGTEQYF.

In its sample, this clone was seen once. The J gene is TRBJ1-5, the V gene TRBV3-1 (or the pseudogene TRBV3-2); D is perhaps TRBD1 (5 bases). The CDR3 extends over 13 amino acids. V shed 5 bases and J shed 4 bases, with 9 bases lying between them. Germline CDR1 and CDR2: LGHDT and YNNKEL (reference sequence). Here the CDR3 reads CASSWGGNQPQHF. The CDR3 DNA sequence: TGTGCCAGCAGCTGGGGGGGAAATCAGCCCCAGCATTTT.

The rearrangement uses TRBV27 and TRBJ1-1; no definite D call. The CDR3 spans 12 residues. CDR1 is MNHEY, CDR2 SMNVEV, per germline (reference sequence). Deletions cut 1 base from V and 7 bases from J, with 7 bases between. The CDR3 DNA reads as TGTGCCAGCAGTTTATTTGGCGGTGAAGCTTTCTTT. Translation gives CASSLFGGEAFF.

The chain joins TRBV19 to TRBJ2-7; the D gene is possibly TRBD2 (6 bases). The germline V gene encodes CDR1 LNHDA and CDR2 SQIVND (reference sequence). CDR3 length: 13 residues. The V gene lost 7 bases and the J gene lost 0 bases, with 10 bases spanning the gap. DNA for the CDR3: TGTGCCAGTACGGGGAGGAGCTCCTACGAGCAGTACTTC. Translating gives CASTGRSSYEQYF.

The CDR3 DNA sequence: TGTGCCATCAGTCTAGCGGGAGGGGGAGGGGAGCAGTACTTC. Protein product: CAISLAGGGGEQYF. The V and J genes are TRBV10-3 and TRBJ2-7; 12 bases match TRBD2. Unmatched junction bases numbered 6, after V lost 5 bases and J lost 7 bases. The germline gives CDR1 ENHRY, CDR2 SYGVKD. CDR3 size: 14 residues.

The V gene is TRBV27, the J gene TRBJ2-7, with D possibly matching TRBD1 (6 bases). The ends were cut back, 3 bases at V and 2 bases at J, with 11 bases in the middle. The CDR3 loop spans 14 amino acids. Germline CDR1 MNHEY, CDR2 SMNVEV (reference sequence). The CDR3 DNA is TGTGCCAGCAGTTTGATGGGACAACCCTACGAGCAGTACTTC. It yields the protein CASSLMGQPYEQYF.

This clone appeared a single time. This chain links TRBV19 with TRBJ2-3, with TRBD1 as a possible D gene (6 bases). The CDR3 extends over 14 amino acids. The ends were cut back, 5 bases at V and 4 bases at J, with 13 bases in the middle. Germline CDR1 is LNHDA and CDR2 is SQIVND (reference sequence). In DNA, the CDR3 is TGTGCCAGTAGTCCAGGGGTCAGGGCAGATACGCAGTATTTT. Its protein is CASSPGVRADTQYF.

This clone was picked up one time. This chain uses TRBV28 with TRBJ1-3; TRBD1 matches 10 bases. This CDR3 has 13 amino acids. The junction had 5 bases not matched to a gene; V was cut back by 7 bases and J by 8 bases. CDR1 is MDHEN, CDR2 SYDVKM, per germline. CDR3 region: CASTLGTGDTIYF. CDR3 in DNA: TGTGCCAGCACCCTAGGGACAGGGGACACCATATATTTT.

This chain connects TRBV24-1 to TRBJ2-1; TRBD2 matches at 8 bases. V gave up 5 bases and J gave up 4 bases; unmatched junction bases: 6. Germline CDR1 is KGHDR and CDR2 is SFDVKD. This CDR3 region has 15 residues. The CDR3 DNA follows: TGTGCCACCAGTGGCGGGCGGGGGGTTTACAATGAGCAGTTCTTC. This sequence encodes CATSGGRGVYNEQFF.